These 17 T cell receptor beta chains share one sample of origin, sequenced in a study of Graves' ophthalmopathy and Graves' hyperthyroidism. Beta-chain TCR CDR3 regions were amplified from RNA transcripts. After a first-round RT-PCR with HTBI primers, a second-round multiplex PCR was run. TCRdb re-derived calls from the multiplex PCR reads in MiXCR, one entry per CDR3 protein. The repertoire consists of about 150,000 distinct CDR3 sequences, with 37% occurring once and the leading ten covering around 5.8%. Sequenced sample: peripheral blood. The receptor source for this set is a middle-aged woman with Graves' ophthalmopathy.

Here the CDR3 DNA reads TGTGCCAGCAGTTTTCTCCAGGGGGCTGGGGAAGCTTTCTTT. It encodes CASSFLQGAGEAFF. V usage is TRBV27 and J usage is TRBJ1-1; 8 bases agree with TRBD1. J gave up 8 bases and V 3 bases, and 8 bases lay outside the gene matches. Germline V gene sequence: CDR1 MNHEY, CDR2 SMNVEV (reference sequence). The CDR3 contains 14 residues.

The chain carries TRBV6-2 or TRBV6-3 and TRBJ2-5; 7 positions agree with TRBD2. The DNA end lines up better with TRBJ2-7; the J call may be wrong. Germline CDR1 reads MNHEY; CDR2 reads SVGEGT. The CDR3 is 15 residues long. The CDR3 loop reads CASSYGWGGFNEQYF. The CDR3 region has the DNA TGTGCCAGCAGTTACGGGTGGGGAGGGTTCAACGAGCAGTACTTC.

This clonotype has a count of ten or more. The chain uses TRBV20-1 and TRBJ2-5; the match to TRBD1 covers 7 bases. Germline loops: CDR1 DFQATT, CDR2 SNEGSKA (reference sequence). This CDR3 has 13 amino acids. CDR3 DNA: TGCAGCCCGAGGACAGGAAATAAAGAGACCCAGTACTTC. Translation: CSPRTGNKETQYF.

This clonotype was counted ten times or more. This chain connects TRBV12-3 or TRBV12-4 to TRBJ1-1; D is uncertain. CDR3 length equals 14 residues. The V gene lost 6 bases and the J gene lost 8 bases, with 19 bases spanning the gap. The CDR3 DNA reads TGTGCCAGCAGAAACGACGGTAGCAGTCAAGAAGCTTTCTTT. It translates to CASRNDGSSQEAFF.

CDR3 amino acids: CASSGHLGPEAFF. CDR3 nucleotide sequence: TGTGCCAGCAGCGGACACCTTGGCCCTGAAGCTTTCTTT. The chain employs TRBV27 and TRBJ1-1; weak D call: TRBD1 (5 bases). The CDR3 consists of 13 residues. The V gene's germline CDR1 is MNHEY and CDR2 SMNVEV (reference sequence). The V gene lost 6 bases and the J gene lost 6 bases, with 14 bases spanning the gap.

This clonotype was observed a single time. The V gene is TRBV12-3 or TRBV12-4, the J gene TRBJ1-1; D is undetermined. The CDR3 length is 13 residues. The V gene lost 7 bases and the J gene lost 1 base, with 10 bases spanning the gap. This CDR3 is CASTKTENTEAFF. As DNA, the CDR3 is TGTGCCAGCACTAAAACAGAGAACACTGAAGCTTTCTTT.

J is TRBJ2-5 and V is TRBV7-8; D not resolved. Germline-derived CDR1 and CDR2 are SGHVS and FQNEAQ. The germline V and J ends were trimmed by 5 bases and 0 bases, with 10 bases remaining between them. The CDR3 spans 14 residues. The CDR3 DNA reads TGTGCCAGCAGCCTCCGGATCTACCAAGAGACCCAGTACTTC. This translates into CASSLRIYQETQYF.

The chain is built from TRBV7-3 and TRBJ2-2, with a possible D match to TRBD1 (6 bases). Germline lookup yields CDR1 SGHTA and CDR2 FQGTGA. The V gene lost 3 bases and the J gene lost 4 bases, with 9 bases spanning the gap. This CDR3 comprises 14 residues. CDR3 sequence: CASSLGASTGELFF. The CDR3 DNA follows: TGTGCCAGCAGCTTGGGGGCAAGCACCGGGGAGCTGTTTTTT. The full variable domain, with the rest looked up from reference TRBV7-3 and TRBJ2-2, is GAGVSQTPSNKVTEKGKYVELRCDPISGHTALYWYRQSLGQGPEFLIYFQGTGAADDSGLPNDRFFAVRPEGSVSTLKIQRTERGDSAVYLCASSLGASTGELFFGEGSRLTVL.

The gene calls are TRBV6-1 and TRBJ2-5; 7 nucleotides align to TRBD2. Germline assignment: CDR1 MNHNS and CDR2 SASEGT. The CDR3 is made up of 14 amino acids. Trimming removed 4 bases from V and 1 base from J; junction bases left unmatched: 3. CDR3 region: CASSVGGVQETQYF. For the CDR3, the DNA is TGTGCCAGCAGTGTGGGAGGGGTCCAAGAGACCCAGTACTTC.

CDR3 sequence: CASARPGVGETQYF. CDR3 sequence (DNA): TGTGCCAGCGCGCGACCGGGAGTGGGAGAGACCCAGTACTTC. The chain has TRBV28 and TRBJ2-5; D perhaps matches TRBD2 (6 bases). With 8 bases removed from V and 4 bases from J, the gap between germline ends came to 17 bases. Germline V lookup: CDR1 MDHEN, CDR2 SYDVKM. The CDR3 is 14 amino acids.

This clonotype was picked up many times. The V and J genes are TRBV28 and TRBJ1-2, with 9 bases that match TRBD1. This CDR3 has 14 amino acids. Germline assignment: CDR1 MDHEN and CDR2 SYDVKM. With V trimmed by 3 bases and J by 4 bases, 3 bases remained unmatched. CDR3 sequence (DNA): TGTGCCAGCAGTTTCACAGGGGGCCCCTATGGCTACACCTTC. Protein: CASSFTGGPYGYTF.

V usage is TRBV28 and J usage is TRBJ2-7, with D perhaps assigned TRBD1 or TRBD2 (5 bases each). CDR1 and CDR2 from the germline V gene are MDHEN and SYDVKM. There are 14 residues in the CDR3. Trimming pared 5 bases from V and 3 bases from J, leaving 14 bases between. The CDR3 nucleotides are TGTGCCAGCAGTCCGACGGGACGGCGCTACGAGCAGTACTTC. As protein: CASSPTGRRYEQYF.

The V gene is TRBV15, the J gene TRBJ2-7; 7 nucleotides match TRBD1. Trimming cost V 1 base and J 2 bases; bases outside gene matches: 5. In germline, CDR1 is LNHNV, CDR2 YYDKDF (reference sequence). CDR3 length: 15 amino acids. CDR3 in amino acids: CATSRGGQGAYEQYF. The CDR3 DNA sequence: TGTGCCACCAGCAGAGGGGGTCAGGGGGCCTACGAGCAGTACTTC.

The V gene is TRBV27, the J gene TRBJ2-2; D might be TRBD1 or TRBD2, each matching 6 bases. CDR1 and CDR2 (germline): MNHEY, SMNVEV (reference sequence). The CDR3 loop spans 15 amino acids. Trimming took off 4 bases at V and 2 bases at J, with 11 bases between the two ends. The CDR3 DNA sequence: TGTGCCAGCAGTTGGGGGGCGGGAAACACCGGGGAGCTGTTTTTT. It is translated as CASSWGAGNTGELFF.

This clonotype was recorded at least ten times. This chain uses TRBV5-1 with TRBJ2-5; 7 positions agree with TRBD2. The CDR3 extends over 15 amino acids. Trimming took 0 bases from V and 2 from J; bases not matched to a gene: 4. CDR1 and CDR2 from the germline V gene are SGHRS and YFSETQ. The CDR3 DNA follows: TGCGCCAGCAGCTTGGCCTTGGGACTACAAGAGACCCAGTACTTC. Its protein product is CASSLALGLQETQYF.

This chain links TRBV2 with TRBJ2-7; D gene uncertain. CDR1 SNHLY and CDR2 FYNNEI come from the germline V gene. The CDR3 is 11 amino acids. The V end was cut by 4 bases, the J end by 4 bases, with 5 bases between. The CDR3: CASSGGYEQYF. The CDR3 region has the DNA TGTGCCAGCAGTGGTGGATACGAGCAGTACTTC.

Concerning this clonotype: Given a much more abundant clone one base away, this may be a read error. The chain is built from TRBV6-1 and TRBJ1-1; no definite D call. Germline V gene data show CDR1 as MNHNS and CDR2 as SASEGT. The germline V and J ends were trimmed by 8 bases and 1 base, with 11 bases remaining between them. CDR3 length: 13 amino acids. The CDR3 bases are TGTGCCAGCCTGAACCTAAGGAACACTGAAGCTTTCTTT. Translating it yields CASLNLRNTEAFF.